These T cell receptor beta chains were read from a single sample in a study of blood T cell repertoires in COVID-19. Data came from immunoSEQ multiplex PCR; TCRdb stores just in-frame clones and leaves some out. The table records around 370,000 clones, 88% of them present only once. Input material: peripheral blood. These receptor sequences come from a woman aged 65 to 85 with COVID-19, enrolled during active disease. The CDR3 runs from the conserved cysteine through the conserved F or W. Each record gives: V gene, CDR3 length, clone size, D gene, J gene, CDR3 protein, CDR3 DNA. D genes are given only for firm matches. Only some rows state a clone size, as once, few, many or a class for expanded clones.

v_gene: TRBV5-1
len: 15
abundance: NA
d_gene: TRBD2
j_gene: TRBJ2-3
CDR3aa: CASSVAGGRADTQYF
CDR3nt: TGCGCCAGCAGCGTAGCGGGGGGGCGCGCAGATACGCAGTATTTT

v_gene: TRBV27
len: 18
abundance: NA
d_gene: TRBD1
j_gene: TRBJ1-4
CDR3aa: CASSFIRQDRGANEKLFF
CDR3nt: TGTGCCAGCAGTTTTATTAGACAGGACAGGGGAGCTAATGAAAAACTGTTTTTT

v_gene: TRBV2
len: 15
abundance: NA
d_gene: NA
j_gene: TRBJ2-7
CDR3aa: CASSGRQGNSYEQYF
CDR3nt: TGTGCCAGCAGCGGTCGGCAGGGAAACTCCTACGAGCAGTACTTC

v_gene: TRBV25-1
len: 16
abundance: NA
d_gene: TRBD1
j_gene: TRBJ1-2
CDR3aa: CATQGQGILVNYGYTF
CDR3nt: TGTGCCACCCAAGGACAGGGGATCCTAGTTAACTATGGCTACACCTTC

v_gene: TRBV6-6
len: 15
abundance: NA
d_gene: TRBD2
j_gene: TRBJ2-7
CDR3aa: CASSKGRGVSYEQYF
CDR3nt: TGTGCCAGCAGTAAGGGACGGGGGGTCTCCTACGAGCAGTACTTC

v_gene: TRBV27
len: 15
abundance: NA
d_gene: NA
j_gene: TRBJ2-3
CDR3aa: CASSLTGSAVDTQYF
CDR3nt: TGTGCCAGCAGTCTAACTGGGAGTGCGGTAGATACGCAGTATTTT

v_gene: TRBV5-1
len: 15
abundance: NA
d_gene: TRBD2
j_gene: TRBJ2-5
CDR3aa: CASSPRGGPQETQYF
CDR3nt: TGCGCCAGCAGCCCTCGGGGGGGGCCTCAAGAGACCCAGTACTTC

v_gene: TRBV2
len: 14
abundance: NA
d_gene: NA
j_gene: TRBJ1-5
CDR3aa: CASSEPAGSQPQHF
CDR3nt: TGTGCCAGCAGTGAACCGGCAGGGTCCCAGCCCCAGCATTTT

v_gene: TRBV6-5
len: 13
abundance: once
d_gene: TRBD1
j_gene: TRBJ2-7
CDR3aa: CASSRDRGHEQYF
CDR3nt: TGTGCCAGCAGCAGGGACAGGGGGCATGAGCAGTACTTC

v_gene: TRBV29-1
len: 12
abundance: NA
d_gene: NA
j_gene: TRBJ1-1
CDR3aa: CSVEGLNTEAFF
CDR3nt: TGCAGCGTCGAGGGCCTGAACACTGAAGCTTTCTTT

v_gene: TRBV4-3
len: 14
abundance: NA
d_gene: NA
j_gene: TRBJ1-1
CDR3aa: CASSQETGNTEAFF
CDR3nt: TGCGCCAGCAGCCAAGAAACTGGGAACACTGAAGCTTTCTTT

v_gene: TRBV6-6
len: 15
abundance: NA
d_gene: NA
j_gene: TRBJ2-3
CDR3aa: CASSYYEYRTDTQYF
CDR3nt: TGTGCCAGCAGTTACTATGAGTATCGCACAGATACGCAGTATTTT

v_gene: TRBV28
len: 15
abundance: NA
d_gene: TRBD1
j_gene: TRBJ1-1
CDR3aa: CASSQEGAGDTEAFF
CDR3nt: TGTGCCAGCAGTCAGGAGGGGGCAGGGGACACTGAAGCTTTCTTT

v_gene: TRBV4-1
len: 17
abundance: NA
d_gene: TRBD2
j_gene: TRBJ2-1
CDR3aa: CASSQDVFRTSKDEQFF
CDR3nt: TGCGCCAGCAGCCAAGATGTTTTTCGGACTAGTAAGGATGAGCAGTTCTTC

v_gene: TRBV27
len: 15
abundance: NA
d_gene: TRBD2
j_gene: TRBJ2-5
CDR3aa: CASRNSGGAAETQYF
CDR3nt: TGTGCCAGCAGGAATAGCGGGGGGGCCGCTGAGACCCAGTACTTC

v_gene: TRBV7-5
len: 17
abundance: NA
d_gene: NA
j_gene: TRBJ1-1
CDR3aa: CARSLPRDRGRHTEAFF
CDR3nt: TGTGCCAGAAGCTTGCCCCGGGACAGGGGAAGGCACACTGAAGCTTTCTTT

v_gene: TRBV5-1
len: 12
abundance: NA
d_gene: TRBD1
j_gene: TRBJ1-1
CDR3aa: CASSWDRGEAFF
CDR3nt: TGCGCCAGCAGTTGGGACAGGGGTGAAGCTTTCTTT

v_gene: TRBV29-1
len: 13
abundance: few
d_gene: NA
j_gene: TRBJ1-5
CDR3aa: CPQGGEDNQPQHF
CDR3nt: TGCCCCCAAGGAGGTGAGGACAATCAGCCCCAGCATTTT

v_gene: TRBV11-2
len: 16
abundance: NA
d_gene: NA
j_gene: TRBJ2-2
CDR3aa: CASSSPTSLHTGELFF
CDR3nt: TGTGCCAGCAGCTCCCCCACTAGCTTACACACCGGGGAGCTGTTTTTT

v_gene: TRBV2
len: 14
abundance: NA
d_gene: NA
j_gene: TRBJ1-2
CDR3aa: CASSDKGVGYGYTF
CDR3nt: TGTGCCAGCAGTGATAAAGGGGTGGGGTATGGCTACACCTTC

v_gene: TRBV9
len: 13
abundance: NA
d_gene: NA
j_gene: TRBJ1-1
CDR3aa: CASSVDGETEAFF
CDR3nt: TGTGCCAGCAGCGTAGACGGAGAAACTGAAGCTTTCTTT

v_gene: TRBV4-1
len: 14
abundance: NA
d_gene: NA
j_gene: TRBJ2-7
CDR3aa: CASSQVGGVYEQYF
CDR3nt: TGCGCCAGCAGCCAAGTTGGCGGGGTCTACGAGCAGTACTTC

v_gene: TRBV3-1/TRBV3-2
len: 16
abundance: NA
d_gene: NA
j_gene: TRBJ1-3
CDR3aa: CASSLSGGAGLNTIYF
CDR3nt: TGTGCCAGCAGCCTCAGTGGGGGCGCAGGTTTAAACACCATATATTTT

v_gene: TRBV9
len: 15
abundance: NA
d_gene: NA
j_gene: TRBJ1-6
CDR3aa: CASSSKTGIESPLHF
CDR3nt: TGTGCCAGCAGCTCAAAGACGGGGATAGAATCACCCCTCCACTTT

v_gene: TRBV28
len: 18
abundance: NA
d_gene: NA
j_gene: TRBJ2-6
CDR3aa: CASSLYLQATSGANVLTF
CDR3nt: TGTGCCAGCAGTTTATATCTTCAGGCGACCTCTGGGGCCAACGTCCTGACTTTC

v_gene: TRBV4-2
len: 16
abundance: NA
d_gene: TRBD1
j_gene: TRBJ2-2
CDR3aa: CASSHMGQGAGGELFF
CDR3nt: TGTGCCAGCAGCCACATGGGACAGGGGGCGGGCGGGGAGCTGTTTTTT

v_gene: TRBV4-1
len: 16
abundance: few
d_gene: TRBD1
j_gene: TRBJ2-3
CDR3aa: CASRDADRGATDTQYF
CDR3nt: TGCGCCAGCAGAGATGCAGACAGGGGCGCCACAGATACGCAGTATTTT

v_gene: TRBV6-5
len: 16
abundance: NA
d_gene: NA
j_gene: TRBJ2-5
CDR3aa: CASSYSGGRVGQTQYF
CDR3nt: TGTGCCAGCAGTTACTCGGGGGGGCGCGTGGGTCAGACCCAGTACTTC

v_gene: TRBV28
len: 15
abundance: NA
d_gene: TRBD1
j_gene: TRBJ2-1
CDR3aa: CASSSTRTGRNEQFF
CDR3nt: TGTGCCAGCAGTTCCACTCGGACAGGGCGTAATGAGCAGTTCTTC

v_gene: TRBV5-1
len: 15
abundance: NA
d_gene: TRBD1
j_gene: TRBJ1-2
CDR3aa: CASSNSGGAGYGYTF
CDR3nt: TGCGCCAGCAGCAACTCAGGGGGCGCGGGCTATGGCTACACCTTC

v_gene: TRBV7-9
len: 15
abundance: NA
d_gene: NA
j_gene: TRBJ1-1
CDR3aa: CASSTLQGRNTEAFF
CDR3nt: TGTGCCAGCAGCACACTACAGGGTCGGAACACTGAAGCTTTCTTT

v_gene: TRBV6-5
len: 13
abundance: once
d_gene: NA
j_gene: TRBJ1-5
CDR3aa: CASTEGGAQPQHF
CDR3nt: TGTGCCAGCACCGAAGGGGGGGCGCAGCCCCAGCATTTT

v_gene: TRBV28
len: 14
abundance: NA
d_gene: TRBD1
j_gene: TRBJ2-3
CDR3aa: CASSTGGGADTQYF
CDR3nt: TGTGCCAGCAGCACAGGGGGAGGCGCAGATACGCAGTATTTT

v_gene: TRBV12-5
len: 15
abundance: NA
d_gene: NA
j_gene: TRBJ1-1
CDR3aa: CASGLVLGGIAEAFF
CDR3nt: TGTGCTAGTGGTTTGGTACTAGGGGGAATCGCTGAAGCTTTCTTT

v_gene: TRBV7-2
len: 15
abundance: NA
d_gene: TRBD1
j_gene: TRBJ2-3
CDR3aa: CASSLWDRGSDTQYF
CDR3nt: TGTGCCAGCAGCTTATGGGACAGGGGGTCGGATACGCAGTATTTT

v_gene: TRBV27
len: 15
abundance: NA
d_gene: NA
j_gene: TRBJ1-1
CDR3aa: CASSLYGRGYTEAFF
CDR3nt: TGTGCCAGCAGTTTATACGGCAGGGGATACACTGAAGCTTTCTTT

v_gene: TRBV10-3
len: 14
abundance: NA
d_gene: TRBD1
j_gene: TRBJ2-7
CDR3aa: CAIRRLGQSYEQYF
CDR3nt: TGTGCCATCAGACGACTGGGACAGTCCTACGAGCAGTACTTC

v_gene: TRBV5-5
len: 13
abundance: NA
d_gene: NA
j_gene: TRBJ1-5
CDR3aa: CASSGDINQPQHF
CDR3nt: TGTGCCAGCAGCGGGGACATTAACCAGCCCCAGCATTTT

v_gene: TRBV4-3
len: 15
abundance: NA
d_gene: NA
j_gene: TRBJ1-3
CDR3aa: CASSQGISSGNTIYF
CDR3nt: TGCGCCAGCAGCCAAGGAATCAGCTCTGGAAACACCATATATTTT

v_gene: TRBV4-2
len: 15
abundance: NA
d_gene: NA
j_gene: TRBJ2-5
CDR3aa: CASSQRERGEETQYF
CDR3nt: TGTGCCAGCAGCCAAAGAGAACGGGGTGAAGAGACCCAGTACTTC

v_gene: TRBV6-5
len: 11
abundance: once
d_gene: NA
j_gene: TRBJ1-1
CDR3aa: CASRRVAEAFF
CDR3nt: TGTGCCAGCAGGAGGGTCGCTGAAGCTTTCTTT

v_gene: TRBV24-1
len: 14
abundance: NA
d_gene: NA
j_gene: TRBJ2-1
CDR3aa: CATSRTETYNEQFF
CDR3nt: TGTGCCACCAGTCGGACAGAGACCTACAATGAGCAGTTCTTC

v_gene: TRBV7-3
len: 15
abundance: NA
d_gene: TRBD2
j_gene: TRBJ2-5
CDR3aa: CASSLNGGAQETQYF
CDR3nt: TGTGCCAGCAGCTTAAACGGGGGGGCCCAAGAGACCCAGTACTTC

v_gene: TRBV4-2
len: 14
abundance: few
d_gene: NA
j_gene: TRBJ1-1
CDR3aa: CASSSRGMNTEAFF
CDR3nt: TGTGCCAGCAGCTCGAGGGGGATGAACACTGAAGCTTTCTTT